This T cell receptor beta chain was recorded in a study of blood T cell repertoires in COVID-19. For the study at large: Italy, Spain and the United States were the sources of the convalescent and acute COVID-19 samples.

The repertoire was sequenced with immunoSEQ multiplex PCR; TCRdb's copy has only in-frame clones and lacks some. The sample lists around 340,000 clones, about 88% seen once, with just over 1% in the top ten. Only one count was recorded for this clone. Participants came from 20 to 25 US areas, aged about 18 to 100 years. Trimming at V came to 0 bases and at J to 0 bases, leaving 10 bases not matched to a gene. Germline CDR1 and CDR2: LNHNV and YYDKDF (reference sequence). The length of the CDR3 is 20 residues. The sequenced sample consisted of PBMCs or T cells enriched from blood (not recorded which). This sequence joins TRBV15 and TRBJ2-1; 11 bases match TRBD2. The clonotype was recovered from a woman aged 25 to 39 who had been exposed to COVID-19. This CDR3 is CATSRDRTSGSLSSYNEQFF. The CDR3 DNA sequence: TGTGCCACCAGCAGAGATCGAACTAGCGGGAGTTTAAGCTCCTACAATGAGCAGTTCTTC.